The 16 T cell receptor beta chains below were found in one sample sequenced in a study of regulatory T cells in long-lasting Graves disease. Arm-PCR of CDR3 regions and iRepertoire HTBI primers were the basis on which TCR beta libraries were built. TCRdb analysed the multiplex PCR reads with MiXCR anew, one entry per CDR3 protein. The repertoire holds about 400,000 distinct CDR3 sequences, with around a sixth as singletons. Documented time point: newly diagnosed GD, antithyroid drugs for less than 3 months. Researchers made the TCR library from RNA that was extracted from PBMCs. The source material was peripheral blood mononuclear cells (PBMCs), sampled at new diagnosis, from a patient treated with antithyroid drugs. The receptors here all came from a female donor with Graves disease.

This clonotype occurred many times. The chain is built from TRBV6-1 and TRBJ2-1; 8 bases align to TRBD2. J gave up 15 bases and V 5 bases, and 12 bases lay outside the gene matches. The CDR3 has 13 residues. Germline values: CDR1 MNHNS, CDR2 SASEGT. The CDR3 loop is CASSLPGLAGLFF. DNA of the CDR3: TGTGCCAGCAGTCTACCGGGGCTAGCGGGTTTGTTCTTC.

This clonotype has more than one count but fewer than ten. This chain joins TRBV9 and TRBJ1-1; perhaps TRBD1 as D (5 bases). There are 12 residues in the CDR3. Germline-derived CDR1 and CDR2 are SGDLS and YYNGEE. Trimming left V 5 bases short and J 7 bases short, with 12 bases between. The CDR3 DNA is TGTGCCAGCAGTCAGGGCCAAAATGAAGCTTTCTTT. Translation gives CASSQGQNEAFF.

This clonotype was seen at least ten times. The chain uses TRBV12-3 or TRBV12-4 and TRBJ2-2, with 10 bases identical to TRBD1. Trimming at V came to 6 bases and at J to 4 bases, leaving 8 bases not matched to a gene. CDR3 length equals 16 residues. The CDR3 nucleotides are TGTGCCAGCAGGACAGGGGGCGCATCGGGCACCGGGGAGCTGTTTTTT. It translates to CASRTGGASGTGELFF.

This clonotype was recorded many times. The chain employs TRBV3-1 and TRBJ2-7; the D gene is possibly TRBD2 (5 bases). CDR1 and CDR2 (germline): LGHDT, YNNKEL (reference sequence). Trimming took 0 bases from V and 0 from J, leaving 9 bases between them. This CDR3 has 15 residues. CDR3 sequence reads: CASSQDGRDSYEQYF. CDR3 DNA sequence: TGTGCCAGCAGCCAAGATGGTCGGGACTCCTACGAGCAGTACTTC.

In its sample, this clonotype was seen many times. The gene calls are TRBV11-2 and TRBJ2-5; D remains unclear. The CDR3 loop spans 14 amino acids. CDR1 is SGHAT and CDR2 is FQNNGV in the germline V gene. V gave up 5 bases and J gave up 2 bases, with 12 bases separating them. The CDR3 DNA sequence: TGTGCCAGCAGCATAAATGTAGGACAAGAGACCCAGTACTTC. This translates into CASSINVGQETQYF.

This clonotype was seen ten or more times. The chain couples TRBV18 to TRBJ1-2, with D hard to call. The germline V and J ends were trimmed by 4 bases and 4 bases, with 13 bases remaining between them. The germline gives CDR1 KGHSH, CDR2 LQKENI. CDR3 size: 14 residues. CDR3 region: CASSLGLEPYGYTF. In DNA form, the CDR3 reads TGTGCCAGCTCACTCGGCTTGGAACCCTATGGCTACACCTTC.

In this sample, this clonotype turned up many times. The rearrangement joins TRBV9 to TRBJ2-4; 12 bases line up with TRBD2. With V trimmed by 0 bases and J by 6 bases, 7 bases remained unmatched. The germline V gene has CDR1 SGDLS and CDR2 YYNGEE. This CDR3 spans 17 amino acids. The CDR3 is CASSVAGTSGSGNIQYF. Here the CDR3 DNA reads TGTGCCAGCAGCGTAGCCGGGACTAGCGGGTCCGGAAACATTCAGTACTTC.

The J gene is TRBJ1-6, the V gene TRBV5-6, with D maybe TRBD1 (5 bases). V lost 4 bases, J lost 14 bases, and 16 bases lay in between. Germline V lookup: CDR1 SGHDT, CDR2 YYEEEE. The CDR3 extends over 13 amino acids. CDR3 protein: CASSVGRRESLHF. The CDR3 nucleotides read TGTGCCAGCAGCGTGGGACGGCGTGAGTCCCTCCACTTT.

A few counts support this clonotype. The genes are TRBV4-1 and TRBJ2-1, with 9 bases lining up with TRBD2. Trimming at V came to 1 base and at J to 3 bases, leaving 7 bases not matched to a gene. CDR3 length: 17 residues. In germline, CDR1 is MGHRA, CDR2 YSYEKL. The CDR3 protein is CASSQVASGELYNEQFF. The CDR3 DNA is TGCGCCAGCAGCCAAGTGGCTAGCGGGGAGCTCTACAATGAGCAGTTCTTC.

This clonotype was counted ten times or more. This sequence joins TRBV6-5 and TRBJ1-4; D possibly corresponds to TRBD1 (5 bases). CDR1 and CDR2 from the germline V gene are MNHEY and SVGAGI. The V end was cut by 0 bases, the J end by 4 bases, with 12 bases between. The CDR3 length is 16 residues. The CDR3 sequence: CASSYSFGGGNEKLFF. DNA for the CDR3: TGTGCCAGCAGTTACTCCTTCGGGGGGGGTAATGAAAAACTGTTTTTT.

At least ten counts were recorded for this clonotype. This chain uses TRBV7-2 with TRBJ2-2, with 8 bases aligning to TRBD1. CDR1 and CDR2 from the germline V gene are SGHTA and FQGNSA. The CDR3 extends over 15 amino acids. Trimming removed 3 bases from V and 7 bases from J; junction bases left unmatched: 7. The DNA of the CDR3 is TGTGCCAGCAGCTTCGAAACAGGGGGGAACGGGGAGCTGTTTTTT. It specifies CASSFETGGNGELFF.

This CDR3 reads CASSEQGLAGSYEQYF. The CDR3 DNA is TGTGCCAGCAGCGAACAGGGACTAGCGGGATCCTACGAGCAGTACTTC. The chain recombines TRBV11-2 with TRBJ2-7, with TRBD2 identical over 13 bases. The length of the CDR3 is 16 residues. The V segment lost 5 bases and the J segment 1 base; nucleotides outside the gene matches: 5. Germline assignment: CDR1 SGHAT and CDR2 FQNNGV.

The chain uses TRBV7-2 and TRBJ2-3; 10 bases match TRBD2. This CDR3 comprises 18 residues. Germline CDR1 SGHTA, CDR2 FQGNSA. Trimming cost V 5 bases and J 6 bases; bases outside gene matches: 17. The CDR3 loop is CASSPVLAGARGRDTQYF. CDR3 nucleotides: TGTGCCAGCAGCCCGGTGCTAGCGGGAGCCCGGGGTCGGGATACGCAGTATTTT.

This clonotype was recorded at least ten times. The rearrangement uses TRBV19 and TRBJ2-5, with a tentative D call TRBD1 (6 bases). Looked up from germline, CDR1 is LNHDA and CDR2 is SQIVND (reference sequence). The CDR3 has 14 amino acids. The V and J ends lost 3 bases and 10 bases respectively, with 18 bases between them. CDR3 DNA: TGTGCCAGTAGTATCGCAGGGGATTTTCGCGACCAGTACTTC. Translation: CASSIAGDFRDQYF.

The rearrangement links TRBV5-1 to TRBJ2-3; 13 bases are a match to TRBD2. Germline CDR1 and CDR2: SGHRS and YFSETQ. V was clipped by 6 bases and J by 7 bases; unmatched bases: 8. The CDR3 has 15 residues. This CDR3 is CASTPGTSGAYTQYF. The CDR3 coding sequence is TGCGCCAGCACCCCCGGGACTAGCGGGGCCTATACGCAGTATTTT.

This clonotype has ten or more counts. The genes are TRBV20-1 and TRBJ2-5; perhaps TRBD2 as D (5 bases). This CDR3 comprises 13 residues. V lost 6 bases, J lost 3 bases, and 14 bases lay in between. The germline gives CDR1 DFQATT, CDR2 SNEGSKA (reference sequence). CDR3 nucleotide sequence: TGCAGTGCACGGACTGGTTATGAAGAGACCCAGTACTTC. Protein: CSARTGYEETQYF.